A selection of T cell receptor beta chains follows, all from one sample in a study of Ad26.COV2.S vaccination and SARS-CoV-2 variants. Profiling relied on immunoSEQ multiplex PCR, and the TCRdb table lists in-frame clones only, not all of them. The sample carries hundreds of thousands of clones, around four fifths recorded once. The sample in question was peripheral blood, obtained in a trial of Ad26.COV2.S vaccine versus placebo. All receptors derive from a person aged 18-65 years who received the Ad26.COV2.S COVID-19 vaccine or a placebo. Both conserved end residues are part of each CDR3. The order of the fields is V gene, D gene, clone size, J gene, CDR3 protein, CDR3 DNA. A D gene is named only where the DNA matches it firmly. The size of a clone is reported for some rows only, either as once, few or many, or as a class for expanded clones.

v_call: TRBV7-7; d_call: .; clone_size: .; j_call: TRBJ2-2; cdr3_aa: CASSLITGANTGELFF; cdr3_nt: TGTGCCAGCAGCTTAATTACGGGCGCGAACACCGGGGAGCTGTTTTTT
v_call: TRBV20-1; d_call: .; clone_size: .; j_call: TRBJ1-1; cdr3_aa: CSASREIAEAFF; cdr3_nt: TGCAGTGCCAGTCGGGAGATTGCTGAAGCTTTCTTT
v_call: TRBV7-8; d_call: .; clone_size: .; j_call: TRBJ1-5; cdr3_aa: CASSFGRGGWQPQHF; cdr3_nt: TGTGCCAGCAGCTTCGGCAGGGGAGGTTGGCAGCCCCAGCATTTT
v_call: TRBV9; d_call: .; clone_size: few; j_call: TRBJ2-2; cdr3_aa: CASSLGPGTGELFF; cdr3_nt: TGTGCCAGCAGCCTTGGCCCGGGGACCGGGGAGCTGTTTTTT
v_call: TRBV27; d_call: .; clone_size: .; j_call: TRBJ2-7; cdr3_aa: CASRPSGTYEQYF; cdr3_nt: TGTGCCAGCCGACCCTCCGGGACCTACGAGCAGTACTTC
v_call: TRBV3-1/TRBV3-2; d_call: .; clone_size: .; j_call: TRBJ2-5; cdr3_aa: CASKENREETQYF; cdr3_nt: TGTGCCAGCAAGGAGAACAGGGAGGAGACCCAGTACTTC
v_call: TRBV11-3; d_call: .; clone_size: .; j_call: TRBJ2-3; cdr3_aa: CASSLGVTITDTQYF; cdr3_nt: TGTGCCAGCAGCTTAGGTGTCACTATCACAGATACGCAGTATTTT
v_call: TRBV7-2; d_call: .; clone_size: once; j_call: TRBJ1-3; cdr3_aa: CASSLDSSGNTIYF; cdr3_nt: TGTGCCAGCAGCCTGGACAGTTCTGGAAACACCATATATTTT
v_call: TRBV4-1; d_call: .; clone_size: .; j_call: TRBJ2-3; cdr3_aa: CASSQGTRYDTQYF; cdr3_nt: TGCGCCAGCAGCCAAGGGACGCGGTATGATACGCAGTATTTT
v_call: TRBV1; d_call: .; clone_size: .; j_call: TRBJ2-6; cdr3_aa: CTSSQEEGPGANVLTF; cdr3_nt: TGCACCAGCAGCCAAGAGGAAGGTCCTGGGGCCAACGTCCTGACTTTC
v_call: TRBV5-1; d_call: .; clone_size: .; j_call: TRBJ1-2; cdr3_aa: CASSFPGEGGYTF; cdr3_nt: TGCGCCAGCAGCTTTCCAGGGGAGGGTGGCTACACCTTC
v_call: TRBV7-2; d_call: .; clone_size: .; j_call: TRBJ1-4; cdr3_aa: CASSLGGANEKLFF; cdr3_nt: TGTGCCAGCAGCTTAGGGGGGGCAAATGAAAAACTGTTTTTT
v_call: TRBV6-5; d_call: TRBD1; clone_size: .; j_call: TRBJ1-2; cdr3_aa: CASRKTGVKGYTF; cdr3_nt: TGTGCCAGCAGGAAAACAGGGGTTAAGGGCTACACCTTC
v_call: TRBV2; d_call: TRBD1; clone_size: once; j_call: TRBJ1-5; cdr3_aa: CASGQGRVQPQHF; cdr3_nt: TGTGCCAGCGGACAGGGAAGGGTTCAGCCCCAGCATTTT
v_call: TRBV5-4; d_call: .; clone_size: .; j_call: TRBJ2-3; cdr3_aa: CASSLYGPDTQYF; cdr3_nt: TGTGCCAGCAGCTTGTACGGGCCAGATACGCAGTATTTT
v_call: TRBV3-1/TRBV3-2; d_call: .; clone_size: .; j_call: TRBJ1-1; cdr3_aa: CASSQGTWRLGFF; cdr3_nt: TGTGCCAGCAGCCAAGGGACTTGGAGGTTGGGTTTCTTT
v_call: TRBV19; d_call: TRBD1; clone_size: once; j_call: TRBJ2-1; cdr3_aa: CASSVGQGVATEQFF; cdr3_nt: TGTGCCAGTAGTGTTGGACAGGGGGTGGCGACTGAGCAGTTCTTC
v_call: TRBV5-8; d_call: TRBD1; clone_size: .; j_call: TRBJ1-6; cdr3_aa: CASSLGQGADSPLHF; cdr3_nt: TGTGCCAGCAGCTTGGGACAGGGGGCGGATTCACCCCTCCACTTT
v_call: TRBV7-9; d_call: .; clone_size: .; j_call: TRBJ1-5; cdr3_aa: CASSDGTYGNQPQHF; cdr3_nt: TGTGCCAGCAGCGATGGAACGTACGGCAATCAGCCCCAGCATTTT
v_call: TRBV14; d_call: .; clone_size: .; j_call: TRBJ2-7; cdr3_aa: CASSPWNRAMDEQYF; cdr3_nt: TGTGCCAGCAGCCCCTGGAACAGGGCCATGGACGAGCAGTACTTC
v_call: TRBV19; d_call: TRBD2; clone_size: .; j_call: TRBJ2-7; cdr3_aa: CASSSTSALSYEQYF; cdr3_nt: TGTGCCAGTAGTTCGACTAGCGCCCTCTCCTACGAGCAGTACTTC
v_call: TRBV7-9; d_call: .; clone_size: .; j_call: TRBJ2-5; cdr3_aa: CASSLVLRDETQYF; cdr3_nt: TGTGCCAGCAGCTTAGTTTTGCGCGATGAGACCCAGTACTTC
v_call: TRBV7-2; d_call: .; clone_size: .; j_call: TRBJ1-3; cdr3_aa: CASSLVPGNTIYF; cdr3_nt: TGTGCCAGCAGCTTAGTCCCGGGAAACACCATATATTTT
v_call: TRBV9; d_call: TRBD2; clone_size: once; j_call: TRBJ2-2; cdr3_aa: CASSVVEAGAYTGELFF; cdr3_nt: TGTGCCAGCAGCGTAGTGGAAGCGGGAGCCTACACCGGGGAGCTGTTTTTT
v_call: TRBV2; d_call: .; clone_size: .; j_call: TRBJ1-4; cdr3_aa: CATRRGGVTNEKLFF; cdr3_nt: TGTGCCACCCGGCGGGGGGGTGTGACTAATGAAAAACTGTTTTTT
v_call: TRBV7-2; d_call: .; clone_size: .; j_call: TRBJ2-1; cdr3_aa: CASSLDVGPNEQFF; cdr3_nt: TGTGCCAGCAGCTTAGACGTCGGGCCGAATGAGCAGTTCTTC